Below, 9 T cell receptor beta chains from the same sample are listed, as sequenced in a study of cytomegalovirus exposure and HLA in healthy donors. 60 Vbeta and 13 Jbeta primers were used in PCR. Libraries were prepared by immunoSEQ multiplex PCR; TCRdb keeps only in-frame clonotypes and omits some of them. The sample has around 160,000 clones, around 80% seen once; the top ten hold 10% to 15%. The sequencing sample was made of PBMCs. The source of these receptors is a man in his forties in good health and CMV-seropositive.

The chain has TRBV2 and TRBJ2-2; D perhaps matches TRBD2 (7 bases). The CDR3 spans 14 residues. Trimming left V 7 bases short and J 4 bases short, with 13 bases between. Germline values: CDR1 SNHLY, CDR2 FYNNEI. The CDR3 sequence: CASNGGPGTGELFF. CDR3 DNA sequence: TGTGCCAGCAACGGGGGGCCGGGCACCGGGGAGCTGTTTTTT.

The V gene is TRBV5-6, the J gene TRBJ2-3; TRBD2 matches 12 bases. CDR3 length equals 14 residues. V gave up 4 bases and J gave up 5 bases; unmatched junction bases: 2. Germline V gene lookup returns CDR1 SGHDT and CDR2 YYEEEE. The CDR3 DNA reads TGTGCCAGCAGCCGGGGACTAGCGGGAGATACGCAGTATTTT. Amino acid sequence: CASSRGLAGDTQYF.

The chain carries TRBV5-1 and TRBJ1-4; no definite D call. This CDR3 spans 15 amino acids. CDR1 and CDR2 (germline): SGHRS, YFSETQ. Trimming stripped 0 bases from V and 6 bases from J, with 12 bases between. In DNA form, the CDR3 reads TGCGCCAGCAGCTTGGCCGTAGGGAGCGATGAAAAACTGTTTTTT. Translating it yields CASSLAVGSDEKLFF.

This clone has just a few counts. The V gene is TRBV30, the J gene TRBJ2-3; 9 bases align to TRBD2. This CDR3 contains 17 residues. With V trimmed by 1 base and J by 3 bases, 11 bases remained unmatched. The V gene's germline CDR1 is GTSNPN and CDR2 SVGIG (reference sequence). The CDR3 nucleotides read TGTGCCTGGAGTGGGGCGGGAGGGCCAGTTCGGACAGATACGCAGTATTTT. Protein product: CAWSGAGGPVRTDTQYF. The full variable domain, in which reference TRBV30 and TRBJ2-3 provide the parts outside the CDR3, is SQTIHQWPATLVQPVGSPLSLECTVEGTSNPNLYWYRQAAGRGLQLLFYSVGIGQISSEVPQNLSASRPQDRQFILSSKKLLLSDSGFYLCAWSGAGGPVRTDTQYFGPGTRLTVL.

J is TRBJ1-5 and V is TRBV4-3, with D maybe TRBD1 (5 bases). This CDR3 is 13 amino acids long. V lost 3 bases and J lost 9, with 12 bases in between. In germline, CDR1 is LGHNA, CDR2 YSLEER. CDR3 nucleotides: TGCGCCAGCAGCCAGGGGGAGGGGACGCCCCAGCATTTT. Its protein product is CASSQGEGTPQHF.

The V and J genes are TRBV2 and TRBJ2-7; TRBD2 matches 11 bases. The CDR3 has 15 residues. The junction had 7 bases not matched to a gene; V was cut back by 3 bases and J by 6 bases. Germline CDR1 reads SNHLY; CDR2 reads FYNNEI. The CDR3 spells CASSDSGRAWGEQYF. Here the CDR3 DNA reads TGTGCCAGCAGTGATAGCGGGAGGGCCTGGGGCGAGCAGTACTTC.

The chain links TRBV29-1 to TRBJ2-5; D possibly corresponds to TRBD1 (6 bases). Trimming left V 7 bases short and J 2 bases short, with 8 bases between. The CDR3 totals 11 residues. Germline V gives CDR1 SQVTM, CDR2 ANQGSEA. CDR3 protein: CSGTEQETQYF. The CDR3, as DNA: TGCAGCGGGACAGAGCAAGAGACCCAGTACTTC.

The CDR3, as DNA: TGTGCCAGCAGCGTCGATTACAGGGGTATGACCTACAATGAGCAGTTCTTC. Translation: CASSVDYRGMTYNEQFF. This chain uses TRBV9 with TRBJ2-1, with 7 bases lining up with TRBD1. Germline assignment: CDR1 SGDLS and CDR2 YYNGEE. CDR3 size: 17 residues. Trimming cost V 2 bases and J 2 bases; bases outside gene matches: 10.

The J gene is TRBJ2-7, the V gene TRBV5-1, with D possibly TRBD1 on 6 matching bases. The CDR3 is 15 residues long. Trimming shortened V by 4 bases and J by 2 bases, and 16 bases separated the two germline ends. CDR1 SGHRS and CDR2 YFSETQ come from the germline V gene. CDR3 in DNA: TGCGCCAGCAGCATTTTCCAGGGGTCGGCCTACGAGCAGTACTTC. It encodes CASSIFQGSAYEQYF.